The clone carrying this T cell receptor beta chain was observed a single time. This sample is part of a study of blood T cell repertoires in COVID-19. Across the whole study: Material from acute and convalescent COVID-19 was sourced from the United States, Italy and Spain. PBMCs, B-cell-depleted T cells, or T cells provided the cDNA or gDNA that made up the material.

In the original analysis: Amplification of reference gene primers provided the estimated nucleated cell counts. Sequencing used immunoSEQ multiplex PCR; TCRdb keeps in-frame clones, though not all of them. V and J calls and clone size are those listed in that table; D and trimming were worked out from the DNA. In the table there are more than 300,000 clones, 89% of which are singletons. The CDR3 consists of 18 residues. The V and J ends lost 0 bases and 0 bases respectively, with 15 bases between them. Germline-derived CDR1 and CDR2 are MGHRA and YSYEKL. The TCR originated in a man aged 18 to 30 who had recovered from COVID-19. The chain combines TRBV4-1 with TRBJ1-5, with a tentative D call TRBD1 (5 bases). Sequenced sample: peripheral blood. Written as DNA, the CDR3 is TGCGCCAGCAGCCAAGAAGATGGGACTACTCATAGCAATCAGCCCCAGCATTTT. Translating it yields CASSQEDGTTHSNQPQHF.